One T cell receptor (beta chain) is described in this entry. These data are taken from a study of blood T cell repertoires in COVID-19. Study at large: T cells, B-cell-depleted T cells, or PBMCs provided the cDNA or gDNA that served as material.

The CDR3 covers 15 residues. The junction had 6 bases not matched to a gene; V was cut back by 1 base and J by 5 bases. CDR1 SGHDT and CDR2 YYEEEE come from the germline V gene. As processed by the authors: The assay estimated nucleated cells by amplifying reference gene primers. Clones were sequenced by immunoSEQ multiplex PCR, and TCRdb holds only the in-frame ones, with some missing. That table gives V, J and clone size, and the DNA gave D and trimming. Here the sample spans about 130,000 clones, more than 70% being singletons. Sequenced sample: peripheral blood. This sequence was found in a woman aged 25 to 39 who had recovered from COVID-19. V gene TRBV5-6 combines with J gene TRBJ2-3; 8 nucleotides agree with TRBD1. The CDR3 sequence: CASSLTGQGQDTQYF. The CDR3 coding sequence is TGTGCCAGCAGCTTGACAGGACAGGGCCAAGATACGCAGTATTTT.